This entry features one TCR beta chain sequence. What antigen it recognizes has not been identified. Qualities for individual bases were not recorded, and no much larger clone is one base off. The data stem from a study of blood T cells in healthy people across ages (dated by TCRdb to between 2014 and 2017). As for the study more broadly: In model experiments, template switching captured about one uniquely barcoded TCR beta cDNA molecule for every two T cells. The study measured age-related changes in TCR beta repertoire diversity using deep sequencing normalized with unique cDNA molecular identifiers. The donors were split into four age groups: young (average about 16 years), middle-aged (about 40), aged (more than 55) and long-lived (roughly 88). To avoid experimental bias, donors of different ages were randomly spread across the sequencing lanes. The study analyzed two additional independent replicas of 1 million unique cDNA reads from the same blood draw for two donors, one aged 18 to 29 and one aged 80 or older. Study-level results and caveats: Observed TCR beta diversity per million T cells fell roughly linearly with age, and a significant reduction was already apparent by age around 39. Donor CMV infection status was unknown, potentially confounding age-related changes in expanded clonotypes. Since profiling was done on bulk unsorted PBMCs, naive and antigen-experienced compartments could not be conclusively compared. Estimates of total diversity based on one million sequenced T cells were regarded as lower bounds and as underestimates. The long-lived group showed more naive CD4+ T cells, fewer expanded clones and increased TCR diversity than the aged group, suggesting age selection. A strong correlation was found between observed TCR beta diversity and the percentage of naive T cells measured by flow cytometry.

Library creation used 5' RACE. Instrument used: Illumina HiSeq 2500. A second PCR of about 6 to 11 cycles was performed with a sample-barcoded 5' primer and a J-beta primer mix. A unique molecular identifier was introduced onto each TCR beta cDNA molecule by a template-switch 5' adaptor carrying 12 random nucleotides. Each sample yielded at least 2.5 million CDR3-containing paired-end reads. The Mint cDNA synthesis kit, primed by a TRBC-specific oligonucleotide, was used to synthesize first-strand cDNA from all RNA. Following uracil-DNA glycosylase treatment, a first 18-cycle PCR with universal primers M1SS and BC2_uni_R was performed on all cDNA. The source study handled its data this way. For normalization, 1 million high-quality reads were randomly selected from each sample, with every read carrying a distinct molecular identifier. Reads with shared molecular identifiers were discarded instead of being binned into consensus sequences. MiTCR, set to a Q25 quality threshold and the strictest error-elimination algorithm, was used for CDR3 identification, clonotype clustering and error correction. A nonparametric unseen species model with Euler transformation was used to estimate a lower bound on total TCR beta diversity. TCRdb took the public reads, trimmed them with fastp at Q25, ran MiXCR for clone calling and kept in-frame beta chains. When rows share a CDR3 protein, they turn into one entry using the most common DNA and genes. The V and J calls and clone size are TCRdb's, not the authors'. Counted in this sample were over a million distinct CDR3 sequences; over 35% of them appeared once. The top ten hold approximately 17% of the sample.

Donors were approximately 42 systemically healthy Caucasian individuals from Russia aged roughly 6 to 90 years. Ten milliliters of peripheral blood were drawn from each donor into EDTA-treated Vacutainer tubes. PBMCs were isolated by Ficoll-Paque density-gradient centrifugation, with at least 6 million obtained per sample. Total RNA was extracted from PBMCs with Trizol reagent, with at least 5.5 micrograms obtained per sample. Naive CD45RAhigh/CD27high T cell percentages were measured by flow cytometry on a PBMC aliquot from every donor. Including cysteine and phenylalanine, the CDR3 has 13 amino acids. The sequence is cut down to CDR3 DNA, 39 bases in frame from base 1.

Sequences were obtained from blood. The rearranged chain carries TRBV12-3 or TRBV12-4 and TRBJ2-7; tentative D gene TRBD2, with 5 bases matching. The J call is doubtful: the DNA matches TRBJ2-5 better. The sequence was obtained from a woman in her fifties or sixties in good health. The CDR3 region has the sequence CASSPGWGETQYF. The DNA sequence is TGTGCCAGCAGCCCGGGATGGGGAGAGACCCAGTACTTC.